The clone carrying this T cell receptor (beta chain) occurred a few times. The antigen remains undetermined. This specimen comes from a study of beta chain features in type 1 diabetes. The wider study: Sorted cells, 107,917,701 in number, were examined across all samples. Whole-study results and caveats: TCRB repertoires of naive, central memory and Treg cells appeared more similar among patients than among healthy donors.

cDNA synthesis used the whole RNA isolate, giving expressed TCRB sequences. Profiling relied on immunoSEQ multiplex PCR, and the TCRdb table lists in-frame clones only, not all of them. The sample consists of some 150,000 clones, approximately 52% of them appearing once. CDR1 is MDHEN, CDR2 SYDVKM, per germline. Unmatched junction bases numbered 9, after V lost 10 bases and J lost 3 bases. CDR3 length: 13 residues. This clonotype originated in a young man in good health. The rearrangement joins TRBV28 to TRBJ2-7; TRBD1 aligns across 7 bases. Sequencing was performed on Tregs from blood. For the CDR3, the DNA is TGTGCCACCCTCCCGACAGGGATCTACGAGCAGTACTTC. Translated, it gives CATLPTGIYEQYF.